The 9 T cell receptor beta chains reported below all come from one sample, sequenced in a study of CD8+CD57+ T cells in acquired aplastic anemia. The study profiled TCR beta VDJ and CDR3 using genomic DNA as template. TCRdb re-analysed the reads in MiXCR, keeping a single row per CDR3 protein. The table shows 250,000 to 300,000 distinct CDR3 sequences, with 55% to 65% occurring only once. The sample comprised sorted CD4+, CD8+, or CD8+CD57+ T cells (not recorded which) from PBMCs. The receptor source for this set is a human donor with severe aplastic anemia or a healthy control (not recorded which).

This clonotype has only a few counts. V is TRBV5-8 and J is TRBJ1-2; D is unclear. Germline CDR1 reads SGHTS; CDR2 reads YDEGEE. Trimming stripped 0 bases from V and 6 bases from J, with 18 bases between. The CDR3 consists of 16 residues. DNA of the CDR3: TGTGCCAGCAGCTTGGCGGCAACCCACACCTCCGATGGCTACACCTTC. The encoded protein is CASSLAATHTSDGYTF.

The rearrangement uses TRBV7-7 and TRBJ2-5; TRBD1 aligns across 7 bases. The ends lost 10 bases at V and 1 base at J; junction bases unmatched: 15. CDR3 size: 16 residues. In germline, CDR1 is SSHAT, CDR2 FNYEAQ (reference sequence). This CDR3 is CANNTETGPAQETQYF. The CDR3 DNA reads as TGTGCCAACAACACTGAGACAGGGCCGGCCCAAGAGACCCAGTACTTC.

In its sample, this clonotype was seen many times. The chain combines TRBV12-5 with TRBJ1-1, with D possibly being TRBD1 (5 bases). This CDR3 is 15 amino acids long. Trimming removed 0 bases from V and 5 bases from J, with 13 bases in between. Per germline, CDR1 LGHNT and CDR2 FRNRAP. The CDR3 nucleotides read TGTGCTAGTGGTTTGGTACTGGGGGAAGGGACTGAAGCTTTCTTT. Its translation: CASGLVLGEGTEAFF.

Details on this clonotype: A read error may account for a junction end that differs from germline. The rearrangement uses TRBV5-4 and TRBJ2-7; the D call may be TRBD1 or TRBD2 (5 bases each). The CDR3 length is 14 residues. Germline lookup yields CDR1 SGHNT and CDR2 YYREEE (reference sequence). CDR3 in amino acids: CASSLETGTPEKFF. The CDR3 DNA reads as TGTGCCAGCAGCTTGGAAACCGGGACCCCCGAAAAATTCTTC.

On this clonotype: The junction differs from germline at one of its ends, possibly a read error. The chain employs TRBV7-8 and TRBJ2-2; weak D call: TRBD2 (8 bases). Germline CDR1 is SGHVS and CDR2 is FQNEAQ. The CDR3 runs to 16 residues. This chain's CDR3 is CASSLAFGGARGELLF. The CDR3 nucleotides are TGTGCCAGCAGCTTAGCGTTCGGGGGGGCCAGGGGGGAGCTGCTTTTT.

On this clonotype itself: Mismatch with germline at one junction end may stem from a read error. CDR3 sequence reads: CASSGGPTGDVNGYIF. DNA for the CDR3: TGTGCCAGCAGCGGGGGGCCGACAGGGGATGTAAATGGCTACATCTTC. The rearrangement joins TRBV9 to TRBJ1-2; 8 nucleotides agree with TRBD1. The CDR3 runs to 16 residues. The germline CDR1 and CDR2 sequences are SGDLS and YYNGEE.

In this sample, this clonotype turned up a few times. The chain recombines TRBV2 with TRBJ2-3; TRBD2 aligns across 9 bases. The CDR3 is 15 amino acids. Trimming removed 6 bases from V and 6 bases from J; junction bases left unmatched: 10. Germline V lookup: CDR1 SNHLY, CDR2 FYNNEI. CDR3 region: CASSPQRGEADTQYF. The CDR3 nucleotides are TGTGCCAGCAGCCCTCAGCGGGGGGAGGCGGATACGCAGTATTTT.

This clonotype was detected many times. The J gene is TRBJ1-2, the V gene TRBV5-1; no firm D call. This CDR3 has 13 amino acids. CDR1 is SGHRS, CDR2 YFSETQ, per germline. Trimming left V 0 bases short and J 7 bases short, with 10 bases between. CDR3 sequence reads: CASSLVSGFGYTF. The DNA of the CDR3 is TGCGCCAGCAGCTTGGTATCGGGGTTTGGCTACACCTTC.

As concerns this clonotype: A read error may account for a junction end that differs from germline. The CDR3 is CASSEGQIYNEQFF. CDR3 bases: TGTGCCAGCAGTGAAGGACAGATCTACAATGAGCAGTTCTTC. The chain carries TRBV24-1 and TRBJ2-1; tentative D call: TRBD1 (6 bases). The CDR3 length is 14 residues. The germline V gene encodes CDR1 KGHDR and CDR2 SFDVKD.